The 27 T cell receptor beta chains listed next were all sequenced from one sample in a study of cytomegalovirus exposure and HLA in healthy donors. PCR involved 60 Vbeta and 13 Jbeta primers. The method was immunoSEQ multiplex PCR; TCRdb's version includes in-frame clones alone and lacks a portion of them. The sample lists 160,000 or so clones, 87% occurring once. Sequencing was carried out using PBMCs. The receptors shown here come from a woman aged 25-40 years in good health and CMV-seronegative.

The chain couples TRBV27 to TRBJ1-1; TRBD1 aligns across 8 bases. Trimming removed 2 bases from V and 5 bases from J; junction bases left unmatched: 7. Germline V lookup: CDR1 MNHEY, CDR2 SMNVEV (reference sequence). CDR3 length: 15 amino acids. The CDR3 is CASSLAQGAFTEAFF. The CDR3 DNA reads as TGTGCCAGCAGTTTAGCGCAGGGGGCTTTTACTGAAGCTTTCTTT.

V is TRBV21-1 and J is TRBJ2-2; TRBD1 was called by the table and not checked on the DNA. TRBV21-1 represents a pseudogene. This CDR3 is built from 17 residues. The CDR3 bases are TGTGCCAGCAGCAAAGGGAAAGGACAGGGCCACACCGGGGAGCTGTTTTTT. It is translated as CASSKGKGQGHTGELFF.

The sample holds one count of this clone. The J gene is TRBJ2-1, the V gene TRBV9, with 11 bases that match TRBD2. From germline, CDR1 is SGDLS and CDR2 YYNGEE. The V gene end was trimmed by 0 bases and the J gene end by 6 bases; junction bases not matched to a gene: 5. There are 16 residues in the CDR3. The CDR3 bases are TGTGCCAGCAGCGTAGTCGGTAGCGGGAGGGCCAATGAGCAGTTCTTC. Translation gives CASSVVGSGRANEQFF.

This chain joins TRBV11-2 and TRBJ2-6; D is ambiguous. The germline V and J ends were trimmed by 5 bases and 2 bases, with 10 bases remaining between them. Germline lookup yields CDR1 SGHAT and CDR2 FQNNGV. The CDR3 runs 15 residues. Here the CDR3 reads CASSPGFAGANVLTF. The CDR3, as DNA: TGTGCCAGCAGCCCCGGGTTTGCTGGGGCCAACGTCCTGACTTTC.

V and J are TRBV15 and TRBJ2-2; unclear D gene. V was cut by 3 bases and J by 2 bases, with 4 bases left in between. There are 13 residues in the CDR3. The germline V gene has CDR1 LNHNV and CDR2 YYDKDF (reference sequence). The CDR3 reads CATSRTNTGELFF. In DNA form, the CDR3 reads TGTGCCACCAGCAGGACTAACACCGGGGAGCTGTTTTTT. The entire variable domain, with the rest obtained from reference TRBV15 and TRBJ2-2, is as follows: DAMVIQNPRYQVTQFGKPVTLSCSQTLNHNVMYWYQQKSSQAPKLLFHYYDKDFNNEADTPDNFQSRRPNTSFCFLDIRSPGLGDTAMYLCATSRTNTGELFFGEGSRLTVL.

This clone was seen only a few times. The V and J genes are TRBV5-8 and TRBJ2-1; TRBD1 might be the D (6 bases). Trimming shortened V by 3 bases and J by 6 bases, and 16 bases separated the two germline ends. CDR1 is SGHTS, CDR2 YDEGEE, per germline. This CDR3 comprises 15 residues. CDR3 DNA: TGTGCCAGCAGCTGGGGGCACTCCGCCGGCAATGAGCAGTTCTTC. Its translation is CASSWGHSAGNEQFF.

The genes are TRBV6-6 and TRBJ1-1; D is unresolved. In germline, CDR1 is MNHNY, CDR2 SVGAGI (reference sequence). Trimming pared 5 bases from V and 5 bases from J, leaving 21 bases between. The CDR3 spans 16 residues. The DNA of the CDR3 is TGTGCCAGCAGTAGCGGGAAAGGGCGGGGTGGAACTGAAGCTTTCTTT. Translation gives CASSSGKGRGGTEAFF.

The CDR3 DNA reads TGTGCTAGTGGTTTGGCTCCATGGGGCACATACTCTGGAAACACCATATATTTT. Translated, it gives CASGLAPWGTYSGNTIYF. The chain links TRBV12-5 to TRBJ1-3; a weak D match, TRBD1 (5 bases). Germline lookup yields CDR1 LGHNT and CDR2 FRNRAP. CDR3 length: 18 amino acids. Trimming took off 1 base at V and 0 bases at J, with 16 bases between the two ends.

This clone was seen a few times. V usage is TRBV6-5 and J usage is TRBJ1-4, with a tentative D call TRBD1 (5 bases). Germline assignment: CDR1 MNHEY and CDR2 SVGAGI. The CDR3 loop spans 14 amino acids. Trimming took 5 bases from V and 8 from J, leaving 15 bases between them. This CDR3 reads CASSPGWGGEKLFF. The CDR3 DNA reads TGTGCCAGCAGTCCAGGTTGGGGCGGAGAAAAACTGTTTTTT.

The chain couples TRBV7-9 to TRBJ1-2; weak D call: TRBD1 (6 bases). The CDR3 has 14 amino acids. CDR1 SEHNR and CDR2 FQNEAQ come from the germline V gene (reference sequence). The V end lost 4 bases, the J end lost 11 bases, and 20 bases lay between the germline ends. Written as DNA, the CDR3 is TGTGCCAGCAGCTCCCCTACGCAGGGGTTAATGTACACCTTC. Translated: CASSSPTQGLMYTF.

J is TRBJ2-3 and V is TRBV6-1; TRBD2 aligns across 8 bases. The CDR3 covers 14 residues. V was clipped by 7 bases and J by 14 bases; unmatched bases: 17. Germline CDR1 MNHNS, CDR2 SASEGT. The CDR3 sequence is CASNSRVAGPSGYF. The CDR3 coding sequence is TGTGCCAGCAATAGCCGGGTAGCGGGACCCTCCGGGTATTTT.

The chain couples TRBV7-9 to TRBJ1-2; 7 nucleotides match TRBD1. The CDR3 contains 16 residues. Trimming removed 3 bases from V and 3 bases from J; junction bases left unmatched: 10. From germline, CDR1 is SEHNR and CDR2 FQNEAQ (reference sequence). The CDR3 nucleotides are TGTGCCAGCAGCTTTGAACAGGGGAAAAAAGACTATGGCTACACCTTC. It encodes CASSFEQGKKDYGYTF.

The chain combines TRBV5-1 with TRBJ2-1, with a possible D match to TRBD1 (6 bases). Germline lookup yields CDR1 SGHRS and CDR2 YFSETQ. V was trimmed by 5 bases and J by 8 bases, leaving 20 bases between them. CDR3 length: 15 amino acids. In nucleotides, the CDR3 is TGCGCCAGCAGGCTTACAGGGAACCCTATGGATGAGCAGTTCTTC. Translating gives CASRLTGNPMDEQFF.

This clone was detected a few times. The J gene is TRBJ2-5, the V gene TRBV18; TRBD1 matches 7 bases. With V trimmed by 6 bases and J by 4 bases, 8 bases remained unmatched. CDR3 length: 14 amino acids. CDR1 KGHSH and CDR2 LQKENI come from the germline V gene. CDR3 sequence: CASSPTGERETQYF. CDR3 DNA: TGTGCCAGCTCGCCAACAGGGGAGAGAGAGACCCAGTACTTC.

CDR3: CASSPGTGGDEQYF. The DNA of the CDR3 is TGTGCCAGCAGCCCCGGGACAGGGGGCGACGAGCAGTACTTC. The chain recombines TRBV7-2 with TRBJ2-7; 12 nucleotides align to TRBD1. The CDR3 runs to 14 residues. Per germline, CDR1 SGHTA and CDR2 FQGNSA. The ends lost 5 bases at V and 5 bases at J; junction bases unmatched: 4.

This rearrangement joins TRBV4-1 to TRBJ2-1; D gene uncertain. The CDR3 contains 13 residues. Germline lookup yields CDR1 MGHRA and CDR2 YSYEKL. V dropped 2 bases and J dropped 6 bases, with 8 bases sitting between them. DNA for the CDR3: TGCGCCAGCAGCCAACGGTCAATCAATGAGCAGTTCTTC. Translated, it gives CASSQRSINEQFF.

The chain employs TRBV15 and TRBJ2-1; TRBD2 aligns across 12 bases. The CDR3 extends over 17 amino acids. Germline V gives CDR1 LNHNV, CDR2 YYDKDF (reference sequence). Trimming removed 1 base from V and 6 bases from J; junction bases left unmatched: 7. Here the CDR3 DNA reads TGTGCCACCAGCAGAGGGCATGGGACTAGCGGGCCCAATGAGCAGTTCTTC. Its translation is CATSRGHGTSGPNEQFF.

There are a few counts of this clone. This sequence joins TRBV6-5 and TRBJ1-3, with TRBD1 matching 9 bases. This CDR3 has 13 residues. Unmatched junction bases numbered 6, after V lost 6 bases and J lost 9 bases. Looked up from germline, CDR1 is MNHEY and CDR2 is SVGAGI. The CDR3 sequence is CASRKTGGGTIYF. CDR3 nucleotide sequence: TGTGCCAGCAGAAAGACAGGGGGAGGCACCATATATTTT.

The chain couples TRBV5-4 to TRBJ2-5, with D perhaps matching TRBD2 (5 bases). The end of the DNA aligns better with TRBJ2-7, so the J call may be wrong. Germline V gene data show CDR1 as SGHNT and CDR2 as YYREEE (reference sequence). This CDR3 region has 16 residues. CDR3 region: CASSPRTRSGTYEQYF. The CDR3 DNA reads TGTGCCAGCAGCCCCCGAACCCGATCGGGAACCTACGAGCAGTACTTC.

The chain couples TRBV19 to TRBJ1-1, with 7 bases fitting TRBD1. Losses at the gene ends were 5 bases for V and 4 bases for J; bases not matched to a gene: 7. Germline V gene lookup returns CDR1 LNHDA and CDR2 SQIVND (reference sequence). The CDR3 sequence is 14 residues long. The CDR3 coding sequence is TGTGCCAGTAGTTTTGACAGGGCGGGCACTGAAGCTTTCTTT. Amino acid sequence: CASSFDRAGTEAFF.

The chain joins TRBV5-5 to TRBJ1-1, with D maybe TRBD1 (6 bases). The CDR3 loop spans 18 amino acids. The ends were cut back, 4 bases at V and 1 base at J, with 23 bases in the middle. Germline assignment: CDR1 SGHKS and CDR2 YYEKEE (reference sequence). For the CDR3, the DNA is TGTGCCAGCAGCAACCGATGGACAGAGGGAATGGGGAACACTGAAGCTTTCTTT. It translates to CASSNRWTEGMGNTEAFF. Drawing the rest from reference TRBV5-5 and TRBJ1-1, the complete variable domain is DAGVTQSPTHLIKTRGQQVTLRCSPISGHKSVSWYQQVLGQGPQFIFQYYEKEERGRGNFPDRFSARQFPNYSSELNVNALLLGDSALYLCASSNRWTEGMGNTEAFFGQGTRLTVV.

The chain joins TRBV28 to TRBJ1-1; TRBD1 is a possible D gene (6 bases). CDR1 is MDHEN, CDR2 SYDVKM, per germline. The CDR3 is 13 residues long. Trimming stripped 10 bases from V and 9 bases from J, with 21 bases between. CDR3 in amino acids: CATSPLKTGKAFF. In nucleotides, the CDR3 is TGTGCCACCTCCCCCTTGAAAACAGGGAAAGCTTTCTTT. Based on the CDR3 plus reference TRBV28 and TRBJ1-1, the full variable domain is DVKVTQSSRYLVKRTGEKVFLECVQDMDHENMFWYRQDPGLGLRLIYFSYDVKMKEKGDIPEGYSVSREKKERFSLILESASTNQTSMYLCATSPLKTGKAFFGQGTRLTVV.

In DNA form, the CDR3 reads TGTGCCAGCAGTGACGGTATTAATCAGCCCCAGCATTTT. As protein: CASSDGINQPQHF. The chain combines TRBV25-1 with TRBJ1-5; D not certain. Per the germline V gene, CDR1 is MGHDK and CDR2 is SYGVNS. Deletions cut 3 bases from V and 4 bases from J, with 7 bases between. This CDR3 region has 13 residues.

This chain links TRBV28 with TRBJ2-7; D not certain. The CDR3 spans 12 residues. Germline V gene data show CDR1 as MDHEN and CDR2 as SYDVKM. V dropped 8 bases and J dropped 0 bases, with 8 bases sitting between them. CDR3 residues: CASCVSSYEQYF. In DNA form, the CDR3 reads TGTGCCAGCTGCGTGAGCTCCTACGAGCAGTACTTC. Together with reference TRBV28 and TRBJ2-7, the CDR3 gives the full variable domain: DVKVTQSSRYLVKRTGEKVFLECVQDMDHENMFWYRQDPGLGLRLIYFSYDVKMKEKGDIPEGYSVSREKKERFSLILESASTNQTSMYLCASCVSSYEQYFGPGTRLTVT.

The rearrangement uses TRBV6-5 and TRBJ1-5, with unresolved D. The CDR3 has 15 residues. Trimming took off 0 bases at V and 7 bases at J, with 13 bases between the two ends. Germline CDR1 and CDR2: MNHEY and SVGAGI. CDR3 coding DNA: TGTGCCAGCAGTTACTCGAGTTTGGGCGGGCAGCCCCAGCATTTT. Its translation is CASSYSSLGGQPQHF.

This rearrangement joins TRBV10-3 to TRBJ2-7, with 12 nucleotides matching TRBD2. The CDR3 is 18 amino acids. Germline CDR1 is ENHRY and CDR2 is SYGVKD. Germline trimming cut 3 bases from V and 3 bases from J; bases unmatched to any gene: 12. This CDR3 reads CAISDGLAGGRPLYEQYF. CDR3 sequence (DNA): TGTGCCATCAGTGATGGTCTAGCGGGGGGGAGACCCCTCTACGAGCAGTACTTC.

This clone occurred a few times. The chain uses TRBV11-1 and TRBJ2-5, with TRBD1 as a possible D gene (6 bases). CDR1 and CDR2 from the germline V gene are SGHAT and FQDESV (reference sequence). This CDR3 has 14 amino acids. The ends were cut back, 1 base at V and 5 bases at J, with 11 bases in the middle. The CDR3 spells CASSLEAGVETQYF. CDR3 nucleotides: TGTGCCAGCAGCTTAGAGGCAGGGGTGGAGACCCAGTACTTC.